This TCR beta chain appears in the sequencing data of a study of regulatory T cells in long-lasting Graves disease. Notes on the study in general: Clonotypes that were public and shared totalled about 2,500 in persistent patients versus about 1,000 in new patients. The study found lower TCR diversity in persistent Graves' patients than in newly diagnosed ones.

Per germline, CDR1 LGHNA and CDR2 YNFKEQ. This CDR3 spans 15 amino acids. Trimming at V came to 6 bases and at J to 2 bases, leaving 5 bases not matched to a gene. Worth noting for this clonotype: What it binds is not known.

Time point defined: persistent/refractory GD, antithyroid drugs over 5 years with positive TRAb. RNA from PBMCs was the source of the TCR library. Arm-PCR of CDR3 regions and iRepertoire HTBI primers were the basis on which TCR beta libraries were built. TCRdb passed the multiplex PCR reads through MiXCR, listing each CDR3 protein once. This sample has 400,000 to 600,000 distinct CDR3 sequences, with 20% to 25% found just once. The gene calls are TRBV4-2 and TRBJ2-7; TRBD2 aligns across 12 bases. Sequences were derived from peripheral blood mononuclear cells (PBMCs), sampled when the disease was refractory, from a patient treated with antithyroid drugs. The TCR comes from a female donor with Graves disease. The DNA of the CDR3 is TGTGCCAGCAGGTACCGACTAGCGGGGGCCTACGAGCAGTACTTC. It encodes CASRYRLAGAYEQYF.